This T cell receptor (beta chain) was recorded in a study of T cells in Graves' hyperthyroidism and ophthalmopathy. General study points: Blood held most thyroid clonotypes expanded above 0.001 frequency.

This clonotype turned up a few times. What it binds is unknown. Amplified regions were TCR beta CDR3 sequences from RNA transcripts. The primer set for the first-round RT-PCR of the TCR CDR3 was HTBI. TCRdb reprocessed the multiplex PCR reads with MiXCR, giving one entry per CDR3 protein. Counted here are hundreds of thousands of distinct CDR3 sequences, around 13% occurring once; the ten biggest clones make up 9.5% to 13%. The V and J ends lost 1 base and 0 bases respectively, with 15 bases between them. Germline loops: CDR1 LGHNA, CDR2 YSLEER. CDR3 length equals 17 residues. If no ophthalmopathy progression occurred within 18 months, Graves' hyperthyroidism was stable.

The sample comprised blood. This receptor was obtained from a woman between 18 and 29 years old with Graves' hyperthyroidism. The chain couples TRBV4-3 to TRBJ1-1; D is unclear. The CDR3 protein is CASSQGMDLRMNTEAFF. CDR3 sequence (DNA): TGCGCCAGCAGCCAAGGGATGGACCTAAGGATGAACACTGAAGCTTTCTTT.